This T cell receptor (beta chain) was obtained from a study of blood T cells in healthy people across ages (dated by TCRdb to between 2015 and 2017). In terms of the full investigation: Template switching captured roughly one uniquely barcoded TCR beta cDNA molecule per two T cells in model experiments. To track age-related changes in TCR beta repertoire diversity, the study relied on deep sequencing normalized with unique cDNA molecular identifiers. Donors were grouped into four age groups: young (average 16 years), middle-aged (around 39), aged (roughly 62) and long-lived (around 80). Donors of different ages were randomly distributed across sequencing lanes to avoid experimental bias. Using the same blood draw, the study looked at two additional independent replicas of 1 million unique cDNA reads for two donors, one aged 18 to 30 and the other aged 80 or older. Results the study describes overall, beyond this receptor: Since profiling was done on bulk unsorted PBMCs, naive and antigen-experienced compartments could not be conclusively compared. Because donor CMV infection status was unknown, age-related changes in expanded clonotypes were potentially confounded. As age increased, observed TCR beta diversity per million T cells dropped in a roughly linear way, and a significant reduction was already evident by age approximately 40. A strong correlation was found between observed TCR beta diversity and the percentage of naive T cells measured by flow cytometry. Estimates of total diversity based on one million sequenced T cells were considered lower bounds and underestimates. Compared with the aged group, the long-lived group had more naive CD4+ T cells, fewer expanded clones and increased TCR diversity, a pattern suggesting age selection.

Donors were 30 to 45 systemically healthy Caucasian individuals from Russia aged 6 to 90 years. Each donor gave 8 to 10 milliliters of peripheral blood, drawn into EDTA-treated Vacutainer tubes. Ficoll-Paque density-gradient centrifugation was used to isolate PBMCs, with at least 7 million obtained per sample. Total RNA was extracted from PBMCs with Trizol reagent, with at least 6 micrograms obtained per sample. For every donor, flow cytometry on a PBMC aliquot measured the percentage of naive CD45RAhigh/CD27high T cells. V is trimmed back by 6 bases and J by 0 bases, and the junction contains 7 bases that no gene match accounts for. There are 15 amino acids in the CDR3, from cysteine to phenylalanine inclusive. Just the 45-base CDR3 DNA is kept, in frame starting at base 1. Libraries were prepared through 5' RACE. These reads were obtained on an Illumina HiSeq 2500. A second PCR of roughly 7 to 11 cycles was run with a J-beta primer mix and a sample-barcoded 5' primer. Each TCR beta cDNA molecule received a unique molecular identifier from a template-switch 5' adaptor carrying 12 random nucleotides. Each sample yielded at least 2.5 million CDR3-containing paired-end reads. All of the RNA was converted into first-strand cDNA using the Mint cDNA synthesis kit, with a TRBC-specific oligonucleotide serving as the primer. All cDNA was treated with uracil-DNA glycosylase and then went through a first 18-cycle PCR with the universal primers M1SS and BC2_uni_R. The original methods were these. Normalization of each sample was performed by random selection of 1 million high-quality reads, each carrying a distinct molecular identifier. Reads sharing molecular identifiers were discarded rather than binned into consensus sequences. MiTCR, run with a Q25 quality threshold and the strictest error-elimination algorithm, handled CDR3 identification, clonotype clustering and error correction. A nonparametric unseen species model with Euler transformation was used to estimate a lower bound on total TCR beta diversity. TCRdb ran its own pipeline on the public reads, namely fastp trimming at Q25 and MiXCR clone calling, and kept in-frame beta chains. Identical CDR3 proteins give one entry, which carries the most common genes and DNA. What appears here as the V and J calls and clone size reflects TCRdb's work, not the paper's. The sample table records approximately 850,000 distinct CDR3 sequences; 58% of these occur just once. Jointly, the top ten make up about 20% of the sample.

A word on this clonotype: Its cognate antigen has yet to be identified. Within one base of it there is no much larger clone, and no base qualities were kept.

Sequenced: blood. The chain was built from TRBV12-3 or TRBV12-4 and TRBJ1-2, with 7 junctional bases fitting TRBD1. The clonotype comes from a man aged 25-45 years in good health. The CDR3 region has the sequence CASRTTGQANYGYTF. The DNA is as follows: TGTGCCAGCAGAACCACCGGACAGGCTAACTATGGCTACACCTTC.